This TCR beta chain emerged from a study of shared clonotypes between healthy human individuals. Sequenced by immunoSEQ multiplex PCR; TCRdb stores in-frame clones only, minus some. The sample lists around 1.6 million clones, 98% occurring once. The germline V gene has CDR1 SQVTM and CDR2 ANQGSEA. The CDR3 totals 11 residues. V lost 4 bases to trimming and J lost 10 bases, with 10 bases between them. The sample was naive CD4+ T cells sorted from blood. As to subset: CD45RA+ positively selected. This sequence originates from a man under 40 in good health. The genes are TRBV29-1 and TRBJ2-2; a weak D match, TRBD1 (5 bases). CDR3 region: CSVARELELFF. CDR3 DNA sequence: TGCAGCGTTGCCAGGGAACTGGAGCTGTTTTTT.